This TCR beta chain is from a study of T cell changes during pregnancy in multiple sclerosis (dated by TCRdb to the late 2010s). Notes on the research overall: The study examined how the T cell repertoire changed over the course of pregnancy in women with multiple sclerosis.

As to this clone: What this receptor recognizes is not known. No much larger clone exists at a distance of one base, and base qualities are not known.

Libraries were prepared through the immunoSEQ multiplex PCR assay. The clones in this table, taken by TCRdb from immuneACCESS, are in-frame only. Not every clone is retained; where verified, under half of the shortfall comes from an unresolved V gene, and the cause of the rest is unknown. This sample is represented by about 53,000 clones; around nine tenths of them were singletons. The ten top clones hold less than 0.5% of the sample. The clonotype comes from a female donor with multiple sclerosis, enrolled in a pregnancy study. The sample in question was CD4+ T cells from peripheral blood mononuclear cells, obtained in the third trimester of pregnancy.

The DNA is as follows: TGTGCCAGCAGCTTAGCCCCTAGCTCTGAAGCTTTCTTT. Translated, this gives CASSLAPSSEAFF. The receptor chain draws on TRBV11-3 and TRBJ1-1; a confident D gene designation cannot be given. CDR1 and CDR2 are read off the germline V gene as SGHNT and YENEEA. V is pared back by 1 base and J by 6 bases, with 9 bases lying between the germline termini. There are 13 amino acids in the CDR3, from cysteine to phenylalanine inclusive. Only CDR3 DNA remains: 39 bases, in frame from the first base. Extended through the reference TRBV11-3 and TRBJ1-1 proteins, this CDR3 yields the full variable domain: EAGVVQSPRYKIIEKKQPVAFWCNPISGHNTLYWYLQNLGQGPELLIRYENEEAVDDSQLPKDRFSAERLKGVDSTLKIQPAELGDSAVYLCASSLAPSSEAFFGQGTRLTVV.